This TCR beta chain is drawn from a study of shared clonotypes between healthy human individuals. The assay was immunoSEQ multiplex PCR, and TCRdb's table has in-frame clones only and misses some. The sample has approximately 1.1 million clones, about four fifths seen once. Germline lookup yields CDR1 ENHRY and CDR2 SYGVKD. Trimming removed 2 bases at V and 0 bases at J, with 14 bases between. The CDR3 has 17 amino acids. The sequence was obtained from a man aged 18 to 35 in good health. Some clones in this sample may be carry-over from other donors' samples. The rearrangement joins TRBV10-3 to TRBJ1-3; D is undetermined. Sequencing input: memory CD4+ T cells from PBMCs. This sample's subset: CD45RA-negative fraction. The CDR3 coding sequence is TGTGCCATCAGTGAGACACGGACTCCTAGCTCTGGAAACACCATATATTTT. This encodes CAISETRTPSSGNTIYF.